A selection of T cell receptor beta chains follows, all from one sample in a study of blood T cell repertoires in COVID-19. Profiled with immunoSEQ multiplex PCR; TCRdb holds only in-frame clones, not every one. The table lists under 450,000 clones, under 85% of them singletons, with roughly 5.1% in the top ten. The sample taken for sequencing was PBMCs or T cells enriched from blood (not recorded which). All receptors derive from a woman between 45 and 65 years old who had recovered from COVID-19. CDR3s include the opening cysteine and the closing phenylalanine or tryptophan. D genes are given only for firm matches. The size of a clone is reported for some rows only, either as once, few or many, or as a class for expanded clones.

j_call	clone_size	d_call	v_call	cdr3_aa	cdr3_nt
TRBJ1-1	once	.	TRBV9	CASSAQDLSGSEAFF	TGTGCCAGCAGCGCCCAGGATCTCAGTGGGAGTGAAGCTTTCTTT
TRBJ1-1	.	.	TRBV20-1	CSARQGTEAFF	TGCAGTGCTAGACAGGGAACTGAAGCTTTCTTT
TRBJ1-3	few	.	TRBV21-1	CASSFQGCTTLFLSGNTIYF	TGTGCCAGCAGCTTCCAGGGGTGTACTACTCTATTTCTCTCTGGAAACACCATATATTTT
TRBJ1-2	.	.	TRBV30	CAWSTSYGGSYGYTF	TGTGCCTGGAGTACGTCATACGGCGGAAGCTATGGCTACACCTTC
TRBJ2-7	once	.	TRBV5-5	CASSLGGLFSYEQYF	TGTGCCAGCAGCTTGGGAGGGCTATTCTCCTACGAGCAGTACTTC
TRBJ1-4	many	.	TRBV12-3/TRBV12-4	CASRGVREKLFF	TGTGCCAGCAGGGGAGTGCGGGAAAAACTGTTTTTT
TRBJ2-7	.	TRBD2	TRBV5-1	CASSSTTSGISYEQYF	TGCGCCAGCAGCTCAACGACTAGCGGGATATCCTACGAGCAGTACTTC
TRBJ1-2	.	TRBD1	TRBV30	CAWSKGQDRGDGYTF	TGTGCCTGGAGTAAAGGACAGGACCGAGGGGATGGCTACACCTTC
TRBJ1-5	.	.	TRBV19	CASSIGSTGSVDQPQHF	TGTGCCAGTAGTATAGGTTCAACAGGGTCTGTGGATCAGCCCCAGCATTTT
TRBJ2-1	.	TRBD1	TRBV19	CASSSPRGLEQFF	TGTGCCAGTAGTTCTCCCAGGGGGCTCGAGCAGTTCTTC
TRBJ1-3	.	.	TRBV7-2	CASSLGGGRQGGNTIYF	TGTGCCAGCAGCTTAGGTGGGGGCCGCCAAGGAGGAAACACCATATATTTT
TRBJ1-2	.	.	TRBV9	CASSAQPSQVGYTF	TGTGCCAGCAGCGCACAACCATCCCAGGTGGGCTACACCTTC
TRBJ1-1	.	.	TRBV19	CASSELRGTEAFF	TGTGCCAGTAGTGAGTTGCGGGGCACTGAAGCTTTCTTT
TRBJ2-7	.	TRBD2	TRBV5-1	CASSISGSPAYEQYF	TGCGCCAGCAGCATTAGCGGGAGCCCGGCCTACGAGCAGTACTTC
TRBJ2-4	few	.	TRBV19	CASSILGVDIQYF	TGTGCCAGTAGTATCCTGGGAGTGGACATTCAGTACTTC
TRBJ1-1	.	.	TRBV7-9	CASSLDAVTEAFF	TGTGCCAGCAGCTTAGATGCGGTGACTGAAGCTTTCTTT
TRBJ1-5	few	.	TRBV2	CASSEVEGGNQPQHF	TGTGCCAGCAGTGAGGTGGAAGGGGGCAATCAGCCCCAGCATTTT
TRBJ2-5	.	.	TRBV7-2	CASSLARQETQYF	TGTGCCAGCAGCTTAGCGCGGCAAGAGACCCAGTACTTC
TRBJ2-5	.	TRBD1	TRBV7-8	CASSPSPRTGGPQETQYF	TGTGCCAGCAGTCCAAGCCCTAGGACAGGGGGACCCCAAGAGACCCAGTACTTC
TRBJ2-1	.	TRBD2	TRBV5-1	CASSDLLAGGTYNEQFF	TGCGCCAGCAGCGATTTACTAGCGGGAGGAACCTACAATGAGCAGTTCTTC
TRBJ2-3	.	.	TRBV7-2	CASSPGHSTDTQYF	TGTGCCAGCAGCCCTGGCCATAGCACAGATACGCAGTATTTT
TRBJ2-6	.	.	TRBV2	CASSDGITGANVLTF	TGTGCCAGCAGTGACGGGATCACTGGGGCCAACGTCCTGACTTTC
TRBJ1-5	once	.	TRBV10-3	CAISESGVSVQPQHF	TGTGCCATCAGTGAGTCCGGGGTGTCGGTTCAGCCCCAGCATTTT
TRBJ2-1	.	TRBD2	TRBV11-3	CASSRGGTSGIDEQFF	TGTGCCAGCAGCCGCGGGGGGACTAGCGGGATCGATGAGCAGTTCTTC
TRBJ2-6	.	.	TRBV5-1	CASSQTFRDYSGANVLTF	TGCGCCAGCAGCCAGACTTTCAGGGATTACTCTGGGGCCAACGTCCTGACTTTC
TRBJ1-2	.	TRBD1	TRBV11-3	CASSLAGWGQGSNYGYTF	TGTGCCAGCAGCTTAGCCGGTTGGGGACAGGGAAGTAACTATGGCTACACCTTC
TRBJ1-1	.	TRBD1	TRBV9	CASSPRGPEMDTEAFF	TGTGCCAGCAGCCCCAGGGGGCCCGAAATGGACACTGAAGCTTTCTTT
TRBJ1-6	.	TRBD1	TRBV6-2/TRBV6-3	CASSIQGAGNSPLHF	TGTGCCAGCAGTATCCAGGGGGCGGGAAATTCACCCCTCCACTTT
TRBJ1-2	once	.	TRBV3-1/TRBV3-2	CASSQFPTQGYGYTF	TGTGCCAGCAGCCAATTCCCAACACAGGGTTATGGCTACACCTTC
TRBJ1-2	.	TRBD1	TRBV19	CASTLQGMEYGYTF	TGTGCCAGTACTCTACAGGGGATGGAGTATGGCTACACCTTC
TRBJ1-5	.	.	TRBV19	CASSIRGRNQPQHF	TGTGCCAGTAGTATTCGGGGTAGAAATCAGCCCCAGCATTTT
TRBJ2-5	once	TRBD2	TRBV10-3	CAIRTGLAGGETQYF	TGTGCCATCAGAACAGGACTAGCGGGGGGAGAGACCCAGTACTTC
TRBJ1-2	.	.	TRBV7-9	CASSRRDNRYGYTF	TGTGCCAGCAGCCGCAGGGACAACCGCTATGGCTACACCTTC